This TCR beta chain was obtained from a study of vaccination effects on CD4 cells after COVID-19. Study background: Post-vaccine sampling occurred a median 72 days after the second dose. Study-level points and caveats: Marked clonal contraction of both clone types appeared late after vaccination.

Between the trimmed V and J ends, which lost 7 bases and 0 bases, there was a span of 13 bases. Germline V gives CDR1 SGHRS, CDR2 YFSETQ. This CDR3 has 15 amino acids. Sequencing used immunoSEQ multiplex PCR; TCRdb keeps in-frame clones, though not all of them. The profile shows about 33,000 clones, around 82% of them singletons. As concerns this clone: Antigen unknown.

Antigen-specific CD4+ T cells expanded by the ViraFEST assay with viral peptide pools were then sequenced. Having been cultured for about 10 days, the cells underwent CD4+ T cell isolation. Participants completed two doses of the BNT162b2 or mRNA-1273 vaccine. The sequence was collected from a human donor who received a COVID-19 vaccine. Some clones in this sample may be carry-over from other donors' samples. This sample comprised CD4+ T cells from PBMCs cultured with HCoV-NL63 spike peptides, obtained after COVID-19 vaccination. V is TRBV5-1 and J is TRBJ2-2; D may be TRBD1 (6 bases). The CDR3 nucleotides are TGCGCCAGCGGGGGTACAGGGCCGAACACCGGGGAGCTGTTTTTT. Its protein is CASGGTGPNTGELFF. Full variable domain (outside the CDR3, taken from reference TRBV5-1 and TRBJ2-2): KAGVTQTPRYLIKTRGQQVTLSCSPISGHRSVSWYQQTPGQGLQFLFEYFSETQRNKGNFPGRFSGRQFSNSRSEMNVSTLELGDSALYLCASGGTGPNTGELFFGEGSRLTVL.